These 28 T cell receptor beta chains were all obtained from the same sample, sequenced in a study of graft-versus-host responses after intestinal transplantation (dated by TCRdb to about 2021). Explained via the paper, the time point label denotes: cells obtained before transplantation from donor or recipient. The library was obtained by the immunoSEQ multiplex PCR assay. TCRdb's version of the immuneACCESS table is confined to in-frame rearrangements and falls short of the full clone set. An unresolved V gene accounts for under half of the shortfall where checked; the remainder is of unknown origin. Here the sample has tens of thousands of clones; about four fifths occur a single time. The top ten constitute approximately 20% of the sample. No antigen has been identified for these receptors. The specimen comprised unstimulated CD8+ T cells sorted from spleen or lymph node cells, sampled before intestinal transplant. These receptors were obtained from a human donor who received an intestinal transplant.

The chain carries TRBV6-5 and TRBJ2-3, with 10 positions matching TRBD1. The CDR3 runs 14 residues. Germline trimming cut 6 bases from V and 3 bases from J; bases unmatched to any gene: 3. The germline V gene has CDR1 MNHEY and CDR2 SVGAGI. CDR3 sequence (DNA): TGTGCCAGCAGCCCGGGACAGGGGACAGATACGCAGTATTTT. Protein: CASSPGQGTDTQYF.

The CDR3 sequence: CASSMASGDIKTQYF. The CDR3 DNA reads as TGTGCCAGTAGTATGGCTAGCGGTGACATAAAGACCCAGTACTTC. The chain uses TRBV19 and TRBJ2-5; 7 bases agree with TRBD2. The junction had 10 bases not matched to a gene; V was cut back by 3 bases and J by 6 bases. Germline V gene lookup returns CDR1 LNHDA and CDR2 SQIVND (reference sequence). The CDR3 is 15 residues long.

The chain links TRBV7-9 to TRBJ1-6; 7 nucleotides line up with TRBD1. There are 15 residues in the CDR3. Germline-derived CDR1 and CDR2 are SEHNR and FQNEAQ (reference sequence). The trim removed 6 bases at V and 5 bases at J, leaving 7 bases unmatched. The CDR3 coding sequence is TGTGCCAGCAGTGCCAGACAGGGTGATAATTCACCCCTCCACTTT. This sequence encodes CASSARQGDNSPLHF.

V gene TRBV28 combines with J gene TRBJ2-1; 11 bases align to TRBD2. This CDR3 has 17 amino acids. Trimming at V came to 6 bases and at J to 2 bases, leaving 9 bases not matched to a gene. CDR1 and CDR2 (germline): MDHEN, SYDVKM. CDR3: CASRATSGSLPYNEQFF. As DNA, the CDR3 is TGTGCCAGCAGGGCAACTAGCGGGAGTCTTCCCTACAATGAGCAGTTCTTC.

The V and J genes are TRBV5-8 and TRBJ1-2; the D gene is possibly TRBD1 (5 bases). V was clipped by 1 base and J by 3 bases, with 7 bases between them. The germline CDR1 and CDR2 sequences are SGHTS and YDEGEE. This CDR3 spans 13 amino acids. DNA of the CDR3: TGTGCCAGCAGCTTGCAGGGCTACTATGGCTACACCTTC. Residues: CASSLQGYYGYTF.

Note on this clone: Other DNA sequences within the sample encode an identical CDR3. The chain recombines TRBV5-5 with TRBJ1-3; possible D gene TRBD1, 6 bases. With 2 bases removed from V and 1 base from J, the gap between germline ends came to 10 bases. Germline CDR1 is SGHKS and CDR2 is YYEKEE (reference sequence). This CDR3 comprises 15 residues. This CDR3 is CASSFGRGSGNTIYF. CDR3 sequence (DNA): TGTGCCAGCAGCTTTGGCAGGGGTTCTGGAAACACCATATATTTT.

The CDR3, as DNA: TGTGCCAGCACCGATCCACTAGCGAAGGAGGGTAACGCCTACGAGCAGTACTTC. Translated: CASTDPLAKEGNAYEQYF. The chain has TRBV9 and TRBJ2-7; 7 bases line up with TRBD2. The length of the CDR3 is 18 residues. Germline V gene data show CDR1 as SGDLS and CDR2 as YYNGEE. The junction had 20 bases not matched to a gene; V was cut back by 6 bases and J by 2 bases. Using reference TRBV9 and TRBJ2-7 for the parts outside the CDR3, the full variable domain is DSGVTQTPKHLITATGQRVTLRCSPRSGDLSVYWYQQSLDQGLQFLIQYYNGEERAKGNILERFSAQQFPDLHSELNLSSLELGDSALYFCASTDPLAKEGNAYEQYFGPGTRLTVT.

For the CDR3, the DNA is TGTGCCAGCAGTAAGTCGACAGGGTGGAACACCGGGGAGCTGTTTTTT. Translating it yields CASSKSTGWNTGELFF. This sequence joins TRBV28 and TRBJ2-2; 7 bases line up with TRBD1. CDR3 size: 16 residues. The trim removed 5 bases at V and 1 base at J, leaving 7 bases unmatched. Germline-derived CDR1 and CDR2 are MDHEN and SYDVKM. The full variable domain, in which reference TRBV28 and TRBJ2-2 provide the parts outside the CDR3, is DVKVTQSSRYLVKRTGEKVFLECVQDMDHENMFWYRQDPGLGLRLIYFSYDVKMKEKGDIPEGYSVSREKKERFSLILESASTNQTSMYLCASSKSTGWNTGELFFGEGSRLTVL.

The rearrangement joins TRBV28 to TRBJ2-7; 7 positions match TRBD2. V dropped 6 bases and J dropped 1; count of bases not matched to a gene: 12. The CDR3 loop spans 16 amino acids. Germline CDR1 is MDHEN and CDR2 is SYDVKM. The CDR3, as DNA: TGTGCCAGCAGCTCTGTGACTAGCAGGAGATCCTACGAGCAGTACTTC. Protein sequence: CASSSVTSRRSYEQYF.

V usage is TRBV28 and J usage is TRBJ2-7; D is uncertain. The CDR3 has 16 amino acids. The V gene's germline CDR1 is MDHEN and CDR2 SYDVKM. V lost 1 base, J lost 2 bases, and 15 bases lay in between. The CDR3 nucleotides read TGTGCCAGCAGTTTATTTGACTCTCCTATGCCCTACGAGCAGTACTTC. This codes for CASSLFDSPMPYEQYF.

This sequence joins TRBV5-6 and TRBJ2-7, with 10 nucleotides matching TRBD2. CDR1 SGHDT and CDR2 YYEEEE come from the germline V gene. Trimming took 4 bases from V and 4 from J; bases not matched to a gene: 11. This CDR3 has 16 amino acids. CDR3 sequence reads: CASSELTSGTLYEQYF. The CDR3 nucleotides are TGTGCCAGCAGCGAACTTACTAGCGGGACCCTTTACGAGCAGTACTTC.

The genes are TRBV2 and TRBJ1-1; no clear D. Germline CDR1 reads SNHLY; CDR2 reads FYNNEI. This CDR3 region has 15 residues. Trimming took off 2 bases at V and 0 bases at J, with 10 bases between the two ends. The CDR3, as DNA: TGTGCCAGCAGTGAATCGCCGGTTATGAACACTGAAGCTTTCTTT. It translates to CASSESPVMNTEAFF.

The V and J genes are TRBV4-1 and TRBJ2-7; 8 bases map to TRBD2. The germline V gene has CDR1 MGHRA and CDR2 YSYEKL. The V segment lost 4 bases and the J segment 4 bases; nucleotides outside the gene matches: 12. This CDR3 is 16 amino acids long. The CDR3 here is CASSPQGGLARYEQYF. DNA of the CDR3: TGCGCCAGCAGCCCCCAGGGCGGACTAGCACGGTACGAGCAGTACTTC.

The chain has TRBV6-5 and TRBJ1-2, with D unclear. CDR3 length: 15 amino acids. Germline CDR1 reads MNHEY; CDR2 reads SVGAGI. Trimming pared 2 bases from V and 7 bases from J, leaving 17 bases between. Written as DNA, the CDR3 is TGTGCCAGCAGTTACACCGATGGTCCGGGAAGTGGCTACACCTTC. Protein: CASSYTDGPGSGYTF.

The chain carries TRBV2 and TRBJ2-5, with TRBD2 matching over 8 bases. The V segment lost 4 bases and the J segment 4 bases; nucleotides outside the gene matches: 2. From germline, CDR1 is SNHLY and CDR2 FYNNEI. This CDR3 contains 13 residues. Here the CDR3 DNA reads TGTGCCAGCAGTGGGACTAGCAGAGAGACCCAGTACTTC. Translated: CASSGTSRETQYF. Complete variable domain (other parts from reference TRBV2 and TRBJ2-5): EPEVTQTPSHQVTQMGQEVILRCVPISNHLYFYWYRQILGQKVEFLVSFYNNEISEKSEIFDDQFSVERPDGSNFTLKIRSTKLEDSAMYFCASSGTSRETQYFGPGTRLLVL.

The chain is built from TRBV11-3 and TRBJ2-1; D is perhaps TRBD2 (5 bases). Germline CDR1 SGHNT, CDR2 YENEEA. The CDR3 is 12 residues long. V shed 0 bases and J shed 9 bases, with 6 bases lying between them. The CDR3 sequence: CASSLDRGEQFF. The CDR3 bases are TGTGCCAGCAGCTTAGATCGGGGTGAGCAGTTCTTC.

V gene TRBV27 combines with J gene TRBJ1-6; D might be TRBD1 (5 bases). V was trimmed by 6 bases and J by 7 bases, leaving 13 bases between them. CDR1 and CDR2 (germline): MNHEY, SMNVEV (reference sequence). This CDR3 contains 14 residues. The CDR3, as DNA: TGTGCCAGCAGCTGGGCAGGGCAAAATTCACCCCTCCACTTT. Amino acids: CASSWAGQNSPLHF.

The genes are TRBV6-5 and TRBJ2-5, with 12 bases identical to TRBD2. Judging by the DNA end, TRBJ2-7 fits better; the J call may be wrong. The CDR3 contains 15 residues. The germline V gene has CDR1 MNHEY and CDR2 SVGAGI. The CDR3 sequence is CASSYSLAGGSEQYF. The CDR3 DNA reads TGTGCCAGCAGTTACTCACTAGCGGGGGGTTCCGAGCAGTACTTC.

This clone was seen a handful of times. This chain connects TRBV29-1 to TRBJ2-7, with D tentatively TRBD2 (6 bases). Trimming left V 1 base short and J 2 bases short, with 6 bases between. CDR1 and CDR2 (germline): SQVTM, ANQGSEA. The CDR3 spans 12 residues. The CDR3 sequence is CSVEAGAYEQYF. The CDR3 bases are TGCAGCGTTGAAGCGGGGGCCTACGAGCAGTACTTC.

The chain employs TRBV27 and TRBJ2-5, with TRBD2 identical over 9 bases. This CDR3 contains 14 residues. Germline assignment: CDR1 MNHEY and CDR2 SMNVEV (reference sequence). With V trimmed by 5 bases and J by 2 bases, 3 bases remained unmatched. The CDR3 DNA reads TGTGCCAGCAGTACCCTAGCGGGACAAGAGACCCAGTACTTC. Residues: CASSTLAGQETQYF.

In its sample, this clone was seen once. The CDR3 region has the DNA TGTGCCAGCAGCCCGGACTTATACGAGCAGTACTTC. This gives the protein CASSPDLYEQYF. This chain connects TRBV6-5 to TRBJ2-7, with D perhaps TRBD2 (5 bases). CDR3 size: 12 residues. Germline lookup yields CDR1 MNHEY and CDR2 SVGAGI. V was clipped by 6 bases and J by 4 bases, with 10 bases between them.

The chain uses TRBV7-9 and TRBJ1-1; D is unresolved. The germline V gene has CDR1 SEHNR and CDR2 FQNEAQ (reference sequence). This CDR3 has 12 amino acids. Trimming stripped 2 bases from V and 6 bases from J, with 7 bases between. CDR3 sequence: CASSLPGAEAFF. The CDR3 coding sequence is TGTGCCAGCAGCTTACCGGGTGCTGAAGCTTTCTTT.

V usage is TRBV28 and J usage is TRBJ2-1; 7 positions match TRBD1. The CDR3 is 17 amino acids. V trimming: 5 bases; J trimming: 2 bases; junction bases outside the gene matches: 12. The V gene's germline CDR1 is MDHEN and CDR2 SYDVKM. The chain's CDR3 is CASSPIPDRDPYNEQFF. In DNA, the CDR3 is TGTGCCAGCAGTCCAATCCCAGACAGGGACCCCTACAATGAGCAGTTCTTC.

CDR3 nucleotides: TGCGCCAGCAGCCAAGGGAGGGACGAGCAGTTCTTC. Translated, it gives CASSQGRDEQFF. J is TRBJ2-1 and V is TRBV4-1, with D tentatively TRBD2 (6 bases). There are 12 residues in the CDR3. CDR1 and CDR2 from the germline V gene are MGHRA and YSYEKL. Deletions cut 1 base from V and 10 bases from J, with 8 bases between.

The genes are TRBV14 and TRBJ2-7; D is possibly TRBD1 (6 bases). The CDR3 is 14 amino acids. V shed 4 bases and J shed 0 bases, with 10 bases lying between them. Germline V CDR1 and CDR2: SGHDN, FVKESK. The CDR3 sequence: CASSPHRDSYEQYF. The CDR3, as DNA: TGTGCCAGCAGCCCACACAGGGACTCCTACGAGCAGTACTTC. Looking up the rest from reference TRBV14 and TRBJ2-7 gives the full variable domain: EAGVTQFPSHSVIEKGQTVTLRCDPISGHDNLYWYRRVMGKEIKFLLHFVKESKQDESGMPNNRFLAERTGGTYSTLKVQPAELEDSGVYFCASSPHRDSYEQYFGPGTRLTVT.

The chain employs TRBV11-3 and TRBJ2-2; D is ambiguous. CDR1 and CDR2 from the germline V gene are SGHNT and YENEEA. The ends were cut back, 3 bases at V and 8 bases at J, with 13 bases in the middle. The CDR3 consists of 14 residues. CDR3 nucleotides: TGTGCCAGCAGCTTGAGGTTCTCTGCGGGGGAGCTGTTTTTT. It encodes CASSLRFSAGELFF.

This clone has just a few counts. The chain is built from TRBV19 and TRBJ1-6; 8 nucleotides agree with TRBD1. Per the germline V gene, CDR1 is LNHDA and CDR2 is SQIVND (reference sequence). V shed 10 bases, J shed 8 bases, and the junction held 4 bases outside the gene matches. The CDR3 extends over 12 amino acids. CDR3 protein: CATGQGYSPLHF. The CDR3 region has the DNA TGTGCCACCGGACAGGGCTATTCACCCCTCCACTTT.

The chain has TRBV4-1 and TRBJ2-1, with 7 bases identical to TRBD1. This CDR3 comprises 14 residues. Looked up from germline, CDR1 is MGHRA and CDR2 is YSYEKL. V shed 6 bases, J shed 4 bases, and the junction held 6 bases outside the gene matches. The CDR3: CASSNRDSYNEQFF. CDR3 DNA: TGCGCCAGCAGTAACCGGGACAGTTACAATGAGCAGTTCTTC.